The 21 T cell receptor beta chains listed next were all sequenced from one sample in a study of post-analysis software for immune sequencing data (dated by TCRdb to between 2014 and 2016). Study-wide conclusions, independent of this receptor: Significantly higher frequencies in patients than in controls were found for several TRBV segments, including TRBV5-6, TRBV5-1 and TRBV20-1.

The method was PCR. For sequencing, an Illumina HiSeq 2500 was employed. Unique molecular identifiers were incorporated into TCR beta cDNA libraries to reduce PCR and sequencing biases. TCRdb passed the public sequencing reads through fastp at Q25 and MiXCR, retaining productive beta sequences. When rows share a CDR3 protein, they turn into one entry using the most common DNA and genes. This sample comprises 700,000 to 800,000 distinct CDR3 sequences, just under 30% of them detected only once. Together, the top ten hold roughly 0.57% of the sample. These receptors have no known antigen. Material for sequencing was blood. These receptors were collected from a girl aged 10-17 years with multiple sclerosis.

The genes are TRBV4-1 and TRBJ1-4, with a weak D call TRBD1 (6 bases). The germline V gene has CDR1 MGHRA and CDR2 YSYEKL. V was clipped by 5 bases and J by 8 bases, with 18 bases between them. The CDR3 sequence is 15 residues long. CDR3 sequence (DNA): TGCGCCAGCAGCTTGCAACAGGGAGAGAAAGAAAAACTGTTTTTT. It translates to CASSLQQGEKEKLFF.

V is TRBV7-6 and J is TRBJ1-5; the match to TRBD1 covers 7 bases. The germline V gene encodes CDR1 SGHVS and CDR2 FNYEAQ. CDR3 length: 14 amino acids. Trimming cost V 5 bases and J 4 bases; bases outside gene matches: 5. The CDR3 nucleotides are TGTGCCAGCAGCGCCGACAGGGCAAATCAGCCCCAGCATTTT. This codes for CASSADRANQPQHF.

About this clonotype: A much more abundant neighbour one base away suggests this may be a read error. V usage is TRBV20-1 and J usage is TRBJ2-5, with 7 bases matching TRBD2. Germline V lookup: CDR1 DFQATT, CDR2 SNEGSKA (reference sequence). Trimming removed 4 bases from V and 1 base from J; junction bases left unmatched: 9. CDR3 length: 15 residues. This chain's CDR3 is CSATRTGGGQETQYF. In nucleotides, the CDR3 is TGCAGTGCTACACGGACTGGCGGGGGCCAAGAGACCCAGTACTTC.

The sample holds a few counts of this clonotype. CDR3 residues: CASSYPTVAASYNEQFF. CDR3 bases: TGTGCCAGCAGTTACCCCACCGTAGCGGCCTCCTACAATGAGCAGTTCTTC. The chain employs TRBV6-2 or TRBV6-3 and TRBJ2-1, with D possibly TRBD2 on 6 matching bases. The CDR3 runs to 17 residues. V dropped 2 bases and J dropped 0 bases, with 14 bases sitting between them. Germline V gene lookup returns CDR1 MNHEY and CDR2 SVGEGT.

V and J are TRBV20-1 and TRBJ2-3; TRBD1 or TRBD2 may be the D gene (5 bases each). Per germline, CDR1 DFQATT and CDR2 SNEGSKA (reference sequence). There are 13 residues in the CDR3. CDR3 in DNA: TGCAGACTCCCGGGACCCATGACAGATACGCAGTATTTT. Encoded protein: CRLPGPMTDTQYF.

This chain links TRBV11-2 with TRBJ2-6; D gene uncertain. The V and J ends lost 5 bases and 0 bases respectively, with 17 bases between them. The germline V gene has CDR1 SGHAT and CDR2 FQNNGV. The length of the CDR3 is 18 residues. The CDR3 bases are TGTGCCAGCAGCGGCTTACGTGCGGATTACTCTGGGGCCAACGTCCTGACTTTC. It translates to CASSGLRADYSGANVLTF. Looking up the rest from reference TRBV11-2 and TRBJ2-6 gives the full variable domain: EAGVAQSPRYKIIEKRQSVAFWCNPISGHATLYWYQQILGQGPKLLIQFQNNGVVDDSQLPKDRFSAERLKGVDSTLKIQPAKLEDSAVYLCASSGLRADYSGANVLTFGAGSRLTVL.

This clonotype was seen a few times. The chain's CDR3 is CASSIWLAGGVAKNIQYF. The CDR3 bases are TGTGCCAGTAGTATTTGGTTAGCGGGAGGAGTAGCCAAAAACATTCAGTACTTC. The chain employs TRBV19 and TRBJ2-4; TRBD2 aligns across 10 bases. CDR1 is LNHDA, CDR2 SQIVND, per germline (reference sequence). The CDR3 extends over 18 amino acids. V shed 3 bases and J 0 bases; nucleotides not matched to a gene: 8.

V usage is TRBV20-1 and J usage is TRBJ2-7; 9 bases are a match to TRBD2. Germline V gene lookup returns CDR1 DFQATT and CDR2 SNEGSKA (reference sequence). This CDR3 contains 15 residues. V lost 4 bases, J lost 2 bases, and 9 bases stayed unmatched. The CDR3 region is CSANPGSSGTYEQYF. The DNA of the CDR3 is TGCAGTGCTAACCCGGGGTCTAGCGGGACCTACGAGCAGTACTTC.

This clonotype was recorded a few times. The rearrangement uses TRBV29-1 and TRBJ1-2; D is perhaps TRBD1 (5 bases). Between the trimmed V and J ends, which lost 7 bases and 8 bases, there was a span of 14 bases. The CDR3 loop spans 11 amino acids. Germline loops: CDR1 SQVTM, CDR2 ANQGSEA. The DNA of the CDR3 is TGCAGCGCCGGACAAACTGGAGGCTACACCTTC. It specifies CSAGQTGGYTF.

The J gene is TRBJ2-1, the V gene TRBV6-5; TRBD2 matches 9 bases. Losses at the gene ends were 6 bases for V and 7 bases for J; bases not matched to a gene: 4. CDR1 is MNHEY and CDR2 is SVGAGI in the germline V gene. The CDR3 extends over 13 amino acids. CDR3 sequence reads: CASRYSGSNEQFF. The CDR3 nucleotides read TGTGCCAGCAGATATAGCGGGAGTAATGAGCAGTTCTTC.

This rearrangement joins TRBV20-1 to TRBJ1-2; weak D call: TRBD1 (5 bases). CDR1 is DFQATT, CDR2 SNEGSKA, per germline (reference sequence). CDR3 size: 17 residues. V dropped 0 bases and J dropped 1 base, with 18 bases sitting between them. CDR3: CSARDSGLRGGNYGYTF. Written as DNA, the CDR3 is TGCAGTGCTAGAGATTCCGGGCTGCGCGGGGGTAACTATGGCTACACCTTC.

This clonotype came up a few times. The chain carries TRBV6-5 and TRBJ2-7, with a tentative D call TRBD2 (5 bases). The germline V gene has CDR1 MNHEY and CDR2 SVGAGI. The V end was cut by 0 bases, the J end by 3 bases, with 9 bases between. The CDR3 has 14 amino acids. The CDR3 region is CASSYSRTHYEQYF. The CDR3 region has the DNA TGTGCCAGCAGTTACTCGCGGACTCACTACGAGCAGTACTTC.

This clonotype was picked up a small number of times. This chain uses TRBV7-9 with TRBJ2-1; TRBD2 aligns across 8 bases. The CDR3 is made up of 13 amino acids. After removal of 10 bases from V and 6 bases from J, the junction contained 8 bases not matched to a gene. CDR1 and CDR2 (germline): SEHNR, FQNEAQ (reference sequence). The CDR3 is CATRAGAGNEQFF. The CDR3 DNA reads TGTGCCACCCGAGCGGGAGCTGGCAATGAGCAGTTCTTC.

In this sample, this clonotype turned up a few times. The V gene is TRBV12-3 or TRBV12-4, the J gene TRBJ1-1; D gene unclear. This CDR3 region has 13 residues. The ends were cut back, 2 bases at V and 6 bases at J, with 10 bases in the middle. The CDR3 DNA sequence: TGTGCCAGCAGTTTAAGGGCAGGCGCTGAAGCTTTCTTT. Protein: CASSLRAGAEAFF.

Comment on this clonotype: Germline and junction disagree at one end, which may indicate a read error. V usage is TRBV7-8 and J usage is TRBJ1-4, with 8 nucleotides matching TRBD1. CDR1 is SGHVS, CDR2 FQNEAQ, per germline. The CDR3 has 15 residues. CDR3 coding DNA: TGTGCCAGCAGCAGATCACAGGGGGGATTTGAAAAACGGTTTTTT. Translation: CASSRSQGGFEKRFF.

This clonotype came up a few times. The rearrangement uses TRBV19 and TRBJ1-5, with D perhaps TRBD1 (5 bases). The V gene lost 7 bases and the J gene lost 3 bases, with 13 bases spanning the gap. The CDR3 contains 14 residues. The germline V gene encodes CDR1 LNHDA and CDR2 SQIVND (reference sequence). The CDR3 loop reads CASNLEGTNQPQHF. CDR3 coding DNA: TGTGCCAGTAACCTGGAGGGGACCAATCAGCCCCAGCATTTT. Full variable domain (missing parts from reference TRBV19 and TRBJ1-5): DGGITQSPKYLFRKEGQNVTLSCEQNLNHDAMYWYRQDPGQGLRLIYYSQIVNDFQKGDIAEGYSVSREKKESFPLTVTSAQKNPTAFYLCASNLEGTNQPQHFGDGTRLSIL.

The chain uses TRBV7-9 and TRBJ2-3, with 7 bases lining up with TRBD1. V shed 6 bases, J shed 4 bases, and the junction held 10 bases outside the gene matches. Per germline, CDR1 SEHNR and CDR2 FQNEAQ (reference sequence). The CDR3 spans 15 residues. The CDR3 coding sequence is TGTGCCAGCAGTAAACAGGGGAGCATATCAGATACGCAGTATTTT. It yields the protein CASSKQGSISDTQYF.

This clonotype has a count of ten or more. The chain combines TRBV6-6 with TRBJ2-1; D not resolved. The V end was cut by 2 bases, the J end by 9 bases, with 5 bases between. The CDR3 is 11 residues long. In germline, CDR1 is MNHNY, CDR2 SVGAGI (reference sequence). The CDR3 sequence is CASSYGGEQFF. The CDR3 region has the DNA TGTGCCAGCAGTTACGGCGGTGAGCAGTTCTTC.

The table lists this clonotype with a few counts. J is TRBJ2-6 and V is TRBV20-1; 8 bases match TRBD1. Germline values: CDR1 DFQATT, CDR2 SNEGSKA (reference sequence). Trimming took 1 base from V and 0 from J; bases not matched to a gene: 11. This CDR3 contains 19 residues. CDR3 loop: CSARVGGQASYSGANVLTF. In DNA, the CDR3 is TGCAGTGCTAGAGTAGGGGGACAGGCGTCTTACTCTGGGGCCAACGTCCTGACTTTC.

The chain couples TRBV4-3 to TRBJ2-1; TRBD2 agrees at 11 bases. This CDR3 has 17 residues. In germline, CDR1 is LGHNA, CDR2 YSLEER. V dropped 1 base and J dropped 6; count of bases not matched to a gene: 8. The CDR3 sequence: CASSQVLGGLAGNEQFF. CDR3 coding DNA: TGCGCCAGCAGCCAAGTTCTAGGTGGACTAGCGGGCAATGAGCAGTTCTTC.

CDR3 residues: CASTPGQTVNTEAFF. The CDR3 nucleotides read TGTGCCAGCACTCCCGGACAGACCGTGAACACTGAAGCTTTCTTT. The rearrangement uses TRBV6-6 and TRBJ1-1; D might be TRBD1 (6 bases). V shed 7 bases and J shed 0 bases, with 15 bases lying between them. This CDR3 has 15 residues. Germline V lookup: CDR1 MNHNY, CDR2 SVGAGI (reference sequence).